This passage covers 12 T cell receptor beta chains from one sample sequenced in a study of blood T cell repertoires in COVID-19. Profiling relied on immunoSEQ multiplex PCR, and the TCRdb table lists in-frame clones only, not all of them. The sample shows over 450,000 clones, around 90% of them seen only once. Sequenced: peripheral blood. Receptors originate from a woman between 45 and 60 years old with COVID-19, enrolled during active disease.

DNA for the CDR3: TGTGCCAGGGATCCGGGCGGGGGGGGCCCTTCTGCCTACGAGCAGTACTTC. Amino acid sequence: CARDPGGGGPSAYEQYF. The V and J genes are TRBV27 and TRBJ2-7, with TRBD2 matching 9 bases. The germline V gene encodes CDR1 MNHEY and CDR2 SMNVEV (reference sequence). V was clipped by 9 bases and J by 2 bases; unmatched bases: 17. This CDR3 spans 17 amino acids.

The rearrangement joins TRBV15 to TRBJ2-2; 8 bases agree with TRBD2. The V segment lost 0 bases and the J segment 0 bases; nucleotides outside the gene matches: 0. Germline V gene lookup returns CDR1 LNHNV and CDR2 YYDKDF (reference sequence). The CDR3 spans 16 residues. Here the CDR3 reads CATSRETSANTGELFF. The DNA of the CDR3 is TGTGCCACCAGCAGAGAGACTAGCGCGAACACCGGGGAGCTGTTTTTT.

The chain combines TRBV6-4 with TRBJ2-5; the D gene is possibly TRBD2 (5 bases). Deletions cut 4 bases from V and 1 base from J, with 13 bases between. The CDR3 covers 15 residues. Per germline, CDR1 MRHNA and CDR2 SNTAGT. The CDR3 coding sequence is TGTGCCAGCAGTGGGACTCCAGCTTCCCAAGAGACCCAGTACTTC. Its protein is CASSGTPASQETQYF.

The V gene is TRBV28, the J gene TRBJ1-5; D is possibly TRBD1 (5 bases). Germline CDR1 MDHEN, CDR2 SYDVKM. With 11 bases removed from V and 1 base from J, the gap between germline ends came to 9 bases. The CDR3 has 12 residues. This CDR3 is CAAGGSNQPQHF. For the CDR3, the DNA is TGTGCCGCCGGGGGAAGCAATCAGCCCCAGCATTTT.

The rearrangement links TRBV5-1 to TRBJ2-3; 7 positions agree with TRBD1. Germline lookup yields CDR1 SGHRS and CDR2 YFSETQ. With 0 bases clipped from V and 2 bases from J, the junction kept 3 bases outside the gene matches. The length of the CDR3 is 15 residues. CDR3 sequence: CASSLEGAYTDTQYF. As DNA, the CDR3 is TGCGCCAGCAGCTTGGAGGGGGCCTACACAGATACGCAGTATTTT.

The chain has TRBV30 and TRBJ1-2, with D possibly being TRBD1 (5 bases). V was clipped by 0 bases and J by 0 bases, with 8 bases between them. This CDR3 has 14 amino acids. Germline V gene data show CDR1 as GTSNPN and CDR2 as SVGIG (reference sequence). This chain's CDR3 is CAWSVKGPNYGYTF. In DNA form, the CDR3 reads TGTGCCTGGAGTGTCAAGGGGCCTAACTATGGCTACACCTTC. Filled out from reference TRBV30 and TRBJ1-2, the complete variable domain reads SQTIHQWPATLVQPVGSPLSLECTVEGTSNPNLYWYRQAAGRGLQLLFYSVGIGQISSEVPQNLSASRPQDRQFILSSKKLLLSDSGFYLCAWSVKGPNYGYTFGSGTRLTVV.

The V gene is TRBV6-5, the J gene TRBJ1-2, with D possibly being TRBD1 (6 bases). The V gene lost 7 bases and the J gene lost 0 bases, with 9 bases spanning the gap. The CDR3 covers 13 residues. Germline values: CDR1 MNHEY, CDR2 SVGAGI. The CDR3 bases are TGTGCCAGCACCGACAGGCCTAACTATGGCTACACCTTC. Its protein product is CASTDRPNYGYTF.

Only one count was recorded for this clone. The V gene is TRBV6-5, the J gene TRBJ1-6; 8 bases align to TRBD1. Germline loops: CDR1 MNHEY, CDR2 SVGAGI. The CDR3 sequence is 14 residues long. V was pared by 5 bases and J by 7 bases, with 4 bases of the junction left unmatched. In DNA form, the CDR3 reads TGTGCCAGCAGTAACGGACAGGGAAATTCACCCCTCCACTTT. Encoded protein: CASSNGQGNSPLHF.

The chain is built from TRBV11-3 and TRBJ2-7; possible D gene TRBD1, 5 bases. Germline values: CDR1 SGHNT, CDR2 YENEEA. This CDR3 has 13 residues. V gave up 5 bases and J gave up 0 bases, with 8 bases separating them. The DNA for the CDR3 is TGTGCCAGCAGCCAGGGCAGCTCCTACGAGCAGTACTTC. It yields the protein CASSQGSSYEQYF.

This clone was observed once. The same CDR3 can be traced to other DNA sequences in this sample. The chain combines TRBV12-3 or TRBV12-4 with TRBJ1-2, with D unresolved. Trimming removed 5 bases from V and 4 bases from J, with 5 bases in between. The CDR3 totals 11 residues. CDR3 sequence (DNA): TGTGCCAGCAGTCCCCTCTATGGCTACACCTTC. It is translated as CASSPLYGYTF.

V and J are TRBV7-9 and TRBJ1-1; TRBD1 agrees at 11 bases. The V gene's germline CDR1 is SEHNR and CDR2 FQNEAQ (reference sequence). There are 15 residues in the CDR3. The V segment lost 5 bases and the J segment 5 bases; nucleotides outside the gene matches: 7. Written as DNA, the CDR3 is TGTGCCAGCAGCAACCGGACAGGGGGCTTGACTGAAGCTTTCTTT. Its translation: CASSNRTGGLTEAFF.

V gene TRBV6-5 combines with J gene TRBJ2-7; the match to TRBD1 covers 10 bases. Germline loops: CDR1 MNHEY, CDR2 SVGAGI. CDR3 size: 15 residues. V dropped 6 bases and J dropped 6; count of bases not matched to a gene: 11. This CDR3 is CASRRPGTGVFEQYF. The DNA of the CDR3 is TGTGCCAGCAGACGACCCGGGACAGGGGTTTTCGAGCAGTACTTC.